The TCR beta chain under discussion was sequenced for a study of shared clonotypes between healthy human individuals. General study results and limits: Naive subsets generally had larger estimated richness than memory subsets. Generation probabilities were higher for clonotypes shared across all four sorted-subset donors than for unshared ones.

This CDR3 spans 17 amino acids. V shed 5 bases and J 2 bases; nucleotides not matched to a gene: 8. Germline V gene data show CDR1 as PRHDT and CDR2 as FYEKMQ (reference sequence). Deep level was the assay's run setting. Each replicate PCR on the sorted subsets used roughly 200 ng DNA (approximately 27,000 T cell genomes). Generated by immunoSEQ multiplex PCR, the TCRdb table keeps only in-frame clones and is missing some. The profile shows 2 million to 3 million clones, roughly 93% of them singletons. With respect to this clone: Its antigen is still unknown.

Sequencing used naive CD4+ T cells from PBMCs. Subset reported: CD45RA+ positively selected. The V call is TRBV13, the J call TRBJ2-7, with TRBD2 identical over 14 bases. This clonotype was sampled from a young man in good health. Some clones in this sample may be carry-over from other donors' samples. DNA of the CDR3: TGTGCCAGCAGCCCAATTGGACTAGCGGGGGGAACCTACGAGCAGTACTTC. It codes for CASSPIGLAGGTYEQYF.